The entry that follows covers one T cell receptor beta chain sequence. Libraries were prepared by immunoSEQ multiplex PCR; TCRdb keeps only in-frame clonotypes and omits some of them. Among tens of thousands of clones listed, approximately 88% were seen once. This entry comes from a study of technical replicates of blood from a few donors. CDR1 and CDR2 from the germline V gene are SGHNT and YYREEE (reference sequence). The V and J ends lost 2 bases and 2 bases, in that order; junction bases with no gene match: 2. The CDR3 contains 15 residues. The sequence was obtained from a human donor in good health. Some clones in this sample may be carry-over from other donors' samples. The source material was PBMCs. The rearrangement links TRBV5-4 to TRBJ2-5; the match to TRBD2 covers 11 bases. Here the CDR3 reads CASSFSGGAQETQYF. DNA of the CDR3: TGTGCCAGCAGCTTTAGCGGGGGGGCTCAAGAGACCCAGTACTTC.